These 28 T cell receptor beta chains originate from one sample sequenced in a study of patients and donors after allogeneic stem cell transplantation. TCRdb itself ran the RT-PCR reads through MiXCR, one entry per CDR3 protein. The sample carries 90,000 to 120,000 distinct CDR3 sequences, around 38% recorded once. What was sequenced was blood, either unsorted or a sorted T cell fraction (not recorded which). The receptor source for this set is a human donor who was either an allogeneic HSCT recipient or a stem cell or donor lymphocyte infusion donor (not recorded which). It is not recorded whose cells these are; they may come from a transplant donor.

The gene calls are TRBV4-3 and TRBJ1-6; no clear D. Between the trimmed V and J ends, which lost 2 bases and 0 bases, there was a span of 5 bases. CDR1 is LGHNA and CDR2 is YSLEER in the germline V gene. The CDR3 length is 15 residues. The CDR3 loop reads CASSQSSSYNSPLHF. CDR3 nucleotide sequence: TGCGCCAGCAGCCAATCAAGCTCCTATAATTCACCCCTCCACTTT.

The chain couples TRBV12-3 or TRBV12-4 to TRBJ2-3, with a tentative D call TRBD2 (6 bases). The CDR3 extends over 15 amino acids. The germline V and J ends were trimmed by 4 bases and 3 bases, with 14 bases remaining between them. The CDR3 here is CASSSEGIRTDTQYF. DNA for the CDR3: TGTGCCAGCAGTTCGGAGGGAATAAGAACAGATACGCAGTATTTT.

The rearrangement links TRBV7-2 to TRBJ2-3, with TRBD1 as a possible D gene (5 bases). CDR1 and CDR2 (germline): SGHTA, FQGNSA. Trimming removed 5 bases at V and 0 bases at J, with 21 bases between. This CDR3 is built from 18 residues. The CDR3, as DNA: TGTGCCAGCAGCATGCCTCAGGGATGGTATACTAGCACAGATACGCAGTATTTT. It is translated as CASSMPQGWYTSTDTQYF.

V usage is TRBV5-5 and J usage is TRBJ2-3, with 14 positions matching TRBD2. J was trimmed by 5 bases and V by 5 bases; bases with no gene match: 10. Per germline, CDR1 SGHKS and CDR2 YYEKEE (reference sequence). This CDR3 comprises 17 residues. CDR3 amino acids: CASRADGGLAGGDTQYF. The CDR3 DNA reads TGTGCCAGCAGAGCAGACGGAGGACTAGCGGGAGGAGATACGCAGTATTTT.

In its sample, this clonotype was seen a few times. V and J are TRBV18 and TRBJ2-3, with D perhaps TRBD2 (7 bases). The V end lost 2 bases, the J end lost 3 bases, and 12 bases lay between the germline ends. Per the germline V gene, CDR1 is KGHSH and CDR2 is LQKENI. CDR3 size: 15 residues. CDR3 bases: TGTGCCAGCTCACCAAACAGGGAGGGAACAGATACGCAGTATTTT. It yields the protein CASSPNREGTDTQYF.

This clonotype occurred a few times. The CDR3 is CASSGTTGNTIYF. The CDR3, as DNA: TGCGCCAGCAGCGGGACAACTGGAAACACCATATATTTT. The chain employs TRBV5-1 and TRBJ1-3, with D possibly being TRBD1 (6 bases). Trimming took 4 bases from V and 2 from J, leaving 7 bases between them. Germline lookup yields CDR1 SGHRS and CDR2 YFSETQ. The CDR3 is 13 residues long.

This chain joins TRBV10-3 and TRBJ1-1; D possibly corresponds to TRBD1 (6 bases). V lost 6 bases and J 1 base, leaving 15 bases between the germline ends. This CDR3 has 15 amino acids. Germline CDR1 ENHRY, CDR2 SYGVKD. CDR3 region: CAIRGLQGGNTEAFF. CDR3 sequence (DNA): TGTGCCATCAGGGGACTACAGGGAGGGAACACTGAAGCTTTCTTT.

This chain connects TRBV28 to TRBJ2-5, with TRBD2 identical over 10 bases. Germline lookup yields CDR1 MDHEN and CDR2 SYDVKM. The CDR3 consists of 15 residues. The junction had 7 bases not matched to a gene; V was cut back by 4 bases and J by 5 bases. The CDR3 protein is CASSYSAGGPETQYF. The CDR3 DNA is TGTGCCAGCAGTTATTCAGCGGGAGGGCCGGAGACCCAGTACTTC.

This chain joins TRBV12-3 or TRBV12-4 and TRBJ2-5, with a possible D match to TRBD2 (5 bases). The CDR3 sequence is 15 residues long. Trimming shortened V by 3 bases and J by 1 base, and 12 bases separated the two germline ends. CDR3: CASSFLLRAQETQYF. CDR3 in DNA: TGTGCCAGCAGTTTTTTGCTGCGGGCCCAAGAGACCCAGTACTTC.

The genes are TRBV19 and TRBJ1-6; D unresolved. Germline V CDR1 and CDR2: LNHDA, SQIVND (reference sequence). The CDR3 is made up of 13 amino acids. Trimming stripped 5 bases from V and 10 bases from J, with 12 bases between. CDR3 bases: TGTGCCAGTAGTCTTCTGGGTGACTCACCCCTCCACTTT. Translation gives CASSLLGDSPLHF.

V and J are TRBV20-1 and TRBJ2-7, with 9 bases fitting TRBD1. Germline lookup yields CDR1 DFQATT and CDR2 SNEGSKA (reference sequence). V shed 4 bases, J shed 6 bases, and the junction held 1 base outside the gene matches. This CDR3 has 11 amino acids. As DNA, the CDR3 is TGCAGTGCTAACAGGGGGCGCGAGCAGTACTTC. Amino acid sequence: CSANRGREQYF.

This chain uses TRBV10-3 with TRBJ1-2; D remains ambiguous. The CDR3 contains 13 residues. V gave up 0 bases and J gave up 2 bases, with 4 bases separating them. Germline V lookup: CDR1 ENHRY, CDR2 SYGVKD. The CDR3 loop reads CAISESGNYGYTF. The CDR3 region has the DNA TGTGCCATCAGTGAGTCCGGGAACTATGGCTACACCTTC.

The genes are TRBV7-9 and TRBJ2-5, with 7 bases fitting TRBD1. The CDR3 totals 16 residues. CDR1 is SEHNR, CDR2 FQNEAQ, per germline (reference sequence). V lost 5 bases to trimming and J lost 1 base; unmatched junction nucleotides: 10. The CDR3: CASSDRGQTVQETQYF. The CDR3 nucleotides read TGTGCCAGCAGCGACCGGGGACAGACCGTCCAAGAGACCCAGTACTTC.

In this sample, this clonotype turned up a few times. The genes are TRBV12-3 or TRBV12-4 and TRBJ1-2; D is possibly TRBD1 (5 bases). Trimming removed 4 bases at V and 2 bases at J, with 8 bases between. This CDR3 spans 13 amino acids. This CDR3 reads CASSYRLNYGYTF. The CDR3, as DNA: TGTGCCAGCAGTTACAGGTTAAACTATGGCTACACCTTC.

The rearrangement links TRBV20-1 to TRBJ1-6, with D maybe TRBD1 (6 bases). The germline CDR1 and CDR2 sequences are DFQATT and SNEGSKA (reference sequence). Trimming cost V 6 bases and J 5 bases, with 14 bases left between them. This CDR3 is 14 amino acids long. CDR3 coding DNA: TGCAGTGCACCAACAGGGCGGGATAATTCACCCCTCCACTTT. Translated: CSAPTGRDNSPLHF.

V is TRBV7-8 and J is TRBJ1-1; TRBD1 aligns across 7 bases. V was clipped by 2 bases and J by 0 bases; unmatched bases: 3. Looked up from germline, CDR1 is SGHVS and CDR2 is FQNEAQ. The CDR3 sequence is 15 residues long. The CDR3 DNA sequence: TGTGCCAGCAGCTTAATGGGACAGATGAACACTGAAGCTTTCTTT. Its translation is CASSLMGQMNTEAFF.

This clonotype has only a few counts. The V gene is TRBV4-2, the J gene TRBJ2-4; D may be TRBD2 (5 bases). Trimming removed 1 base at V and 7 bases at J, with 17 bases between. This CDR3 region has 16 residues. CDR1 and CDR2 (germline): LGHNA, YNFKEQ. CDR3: CASSQVHSELLNIQYF. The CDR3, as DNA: TGTGCCAGCAGCCAAGTCCATAGCGAGTTACTGAACATTCAGTACTTC.

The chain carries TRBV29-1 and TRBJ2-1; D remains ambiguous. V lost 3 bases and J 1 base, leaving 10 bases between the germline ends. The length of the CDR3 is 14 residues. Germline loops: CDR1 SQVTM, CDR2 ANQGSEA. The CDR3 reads CSVERLVSYNEQFF. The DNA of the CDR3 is TGCAGCGTTGAGAGGCTAGTTTCCTACAATGAGCAGTTCTTC.

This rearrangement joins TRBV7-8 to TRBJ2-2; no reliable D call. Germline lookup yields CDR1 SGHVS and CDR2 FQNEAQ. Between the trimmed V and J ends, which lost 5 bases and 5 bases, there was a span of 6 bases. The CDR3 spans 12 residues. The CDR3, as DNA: TGTGCCAGCAGCGCCTATACCGGGGAGCTGTTTTTT. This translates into CASSAYTGELFF.

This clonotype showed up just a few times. The CDR3 sequence is CSVVQGTEAFF. For the CDR3, the DNA is TGCAGCGTGGTCCAGGGCACTGAAGCTTTCTTT. This sequence joins TRBV29-1 and TRBJ1-1; D is perhaps TRBD1 (5 bases). Germline V gene lookup returns CDR1 SQVTM and CDR2 ANQGSEA. This CDR3 has 11 amino acids. With 6 bases removed from V and 4 bases from J, the gap between germline ends came to 9 bases. The variable domain in full, with the rest retrieved from reference TRBV29-1 and TRBJ1-1, is SAVISQKPSRDICQRGTSLTIQCQVDSQVTMMFWYRQQPGQSLTLIATANQGSEATYESGFVIDKFPISRPNLTFSTLTVSNMSPEDSSIYLCSVVQGTEAFFGQGTRLTVV.

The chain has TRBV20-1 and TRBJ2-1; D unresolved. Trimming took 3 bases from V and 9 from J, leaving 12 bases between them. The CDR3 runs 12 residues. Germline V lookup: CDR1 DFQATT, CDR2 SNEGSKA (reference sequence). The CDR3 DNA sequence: TGCAGTGCTAGTCCTGCGAGGACTGAGCAGTTCTTC. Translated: CSASPARTEQFF.

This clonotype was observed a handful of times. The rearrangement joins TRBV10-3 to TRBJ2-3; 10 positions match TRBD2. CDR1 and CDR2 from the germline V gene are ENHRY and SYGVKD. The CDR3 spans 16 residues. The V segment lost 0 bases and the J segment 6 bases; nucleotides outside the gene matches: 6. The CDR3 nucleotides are TGTGCCATCAGTGAGTCTAGCGGGAGGAGGTCGGATACGCAGTATTTT. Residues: CAISESSGRRSDTQYF.

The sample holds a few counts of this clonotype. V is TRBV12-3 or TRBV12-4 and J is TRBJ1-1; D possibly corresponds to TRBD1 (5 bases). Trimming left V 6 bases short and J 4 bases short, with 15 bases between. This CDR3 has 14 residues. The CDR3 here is CASRPGLRGTEAFF. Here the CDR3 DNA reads TGTGCCAGCAGACCGGGACTGCGGGGCACTGAAGCTTTCTTT.

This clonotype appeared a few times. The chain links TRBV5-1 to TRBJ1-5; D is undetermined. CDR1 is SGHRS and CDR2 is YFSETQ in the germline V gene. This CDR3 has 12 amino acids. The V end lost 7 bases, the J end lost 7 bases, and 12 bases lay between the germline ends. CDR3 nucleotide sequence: TGCGCCAGCGCGGGGTTCAGGCAGCCCCAGCATTTT. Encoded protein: CASAGFRQPQHF. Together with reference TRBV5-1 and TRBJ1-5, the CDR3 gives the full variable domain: KAGVTQTPRYLIKTRGQQVTLSCSPISGHRSVSWYQQTPGQGLQFLFEYFSETQRNKGNFPGRFSGRQFSNSRSEMNVSTLELGDSALYLCASAGFRQPQHFGDGTRLSIL.

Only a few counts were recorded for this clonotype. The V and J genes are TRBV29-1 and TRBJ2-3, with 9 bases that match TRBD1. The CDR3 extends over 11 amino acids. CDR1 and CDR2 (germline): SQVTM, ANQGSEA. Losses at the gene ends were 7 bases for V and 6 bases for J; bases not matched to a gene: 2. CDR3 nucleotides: TGCAGCGGACAGGGGGGGGATACGCAGTATTTT. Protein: CSGQGGDTQYF.

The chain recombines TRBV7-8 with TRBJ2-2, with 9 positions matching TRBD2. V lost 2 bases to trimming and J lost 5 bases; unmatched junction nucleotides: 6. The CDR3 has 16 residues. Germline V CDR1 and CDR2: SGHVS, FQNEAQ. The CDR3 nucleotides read TGTGCCAGCAGCTTATTGCGGGAGGGCCTTACCGGGGAGCTGTTTTTT. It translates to CASSLLREGLTGELFF.

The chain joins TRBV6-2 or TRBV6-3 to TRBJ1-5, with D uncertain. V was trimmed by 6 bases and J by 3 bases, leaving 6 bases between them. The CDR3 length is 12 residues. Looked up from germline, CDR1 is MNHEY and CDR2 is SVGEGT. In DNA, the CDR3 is TGTGCCAGCAGGACTTCCAATCAGCCCCAGCATTTT. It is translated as CASRTSNQPQHF.

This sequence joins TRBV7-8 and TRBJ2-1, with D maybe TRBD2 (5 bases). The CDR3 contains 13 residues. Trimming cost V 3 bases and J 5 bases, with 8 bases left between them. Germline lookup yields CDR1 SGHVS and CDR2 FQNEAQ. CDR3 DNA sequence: TGTGCCAGCAGCTTGTTCGGGGACAATGAGCAGTTCTTC. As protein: CASSLFGDNEQFF. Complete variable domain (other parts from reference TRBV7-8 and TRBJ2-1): GAGVSQSPRYKVAKRGQDVALRCDPISGHVSLFWYQQALGQGPEFLTYFQNEAQLDKSGLPSDRFFAERPEGSVSTLKIQRTQQEDSAVYLCASSLFGDNEQFFGPGTRLTVL.